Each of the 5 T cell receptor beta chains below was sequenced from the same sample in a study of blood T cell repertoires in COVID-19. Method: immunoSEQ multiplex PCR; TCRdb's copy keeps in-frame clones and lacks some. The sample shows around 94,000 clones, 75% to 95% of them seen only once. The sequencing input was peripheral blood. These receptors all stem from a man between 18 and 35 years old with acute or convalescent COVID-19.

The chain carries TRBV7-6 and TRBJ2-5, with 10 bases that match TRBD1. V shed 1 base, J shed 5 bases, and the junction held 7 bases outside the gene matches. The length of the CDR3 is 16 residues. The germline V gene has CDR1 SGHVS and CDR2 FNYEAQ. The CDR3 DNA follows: TGTGCCAGCAGCTTAGGGGACAGGGGATTGTCGGAGACCCAGTACTTC. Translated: CASSLGDRGLSETQYF.

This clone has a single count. As DNA, the CDR3 is TGTGCCAGTAAGGTCCCAGGGGATCAGCCCCAGCATTTT. Translation: CASKVPGDQPQHF. The chain uses TRBV19 and TRBJ1-5; D might be TRBD1 (6 bases). The CDR3 length is 13 residues. V lost 7 bases, J lost 5 bases, and 12 bases lay in between. The germline CDR1 and CDR2 sequences are LNHDA and SQIVND (reference sequence).

CDR3 sequence: CASSENVGLRGEQFF. As DNA, the CDR3 is TGTGCCAGCAGTGAAAACGTCGGGCTGCGCGGGGAGCAGTTCTTC. V usage is TRBV6-1 and J usage is TRBJ2-1, with D possibly TRBD2 on 5 matching bases. V gave up 2 bases and J gave up 10 bases, with 18 bases separating them. Germline CDR1 reads MNHNS; CDR2 reads SASEGT. CDR3 length: 15 residues.

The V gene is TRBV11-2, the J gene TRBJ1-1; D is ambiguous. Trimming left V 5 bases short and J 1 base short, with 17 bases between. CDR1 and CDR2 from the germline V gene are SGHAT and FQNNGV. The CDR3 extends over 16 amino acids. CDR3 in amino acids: CASSPYPSERNTEAFF. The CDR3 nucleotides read TGTGCCAGCAGCCCTTACCCTAGCGAGCGGAACACTGAAGCTTTCTTT.

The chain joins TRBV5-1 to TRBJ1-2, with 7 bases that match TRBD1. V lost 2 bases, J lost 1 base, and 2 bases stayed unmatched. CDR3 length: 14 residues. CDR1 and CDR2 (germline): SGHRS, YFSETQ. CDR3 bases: TGCGCCAGCAGCTTTCGGGACAGTAACTATGGCTACACCTTC. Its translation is CASSFRDSNYGYTF.